This T cell receptor beta chain was obtained from a study of blood T cells in healthy people across ages. PCR was performed a second time for about 6 to 12 cycles using a sample-barcoded 5' primer and a J-beta primer mix. A tag from a template-switch adaptor with 12 random nucleotides marked each cDNA molecule. In TCRdb, the 5' RACE reads were re-called with MiXCR into one record per CDR3 protein. The top ten hold roughly 24% of the sample, which has fewer than 2,000,000 distinct CDR3 sequences, more than 35% seen once. For this clonotype: Its antigen remains unknown.

The CDR3 has 14 amino acids. Unmatched junction bases numbered 6, after V lost 4 bases and J lost 7 bases. Germline V gene lookup returns CDR1 KGHDR and CDR2 SFDVKD. Overall study findings and caveats: While age rose, TCR beta diversity per million T cells dropped in a roughly linear way.

No fewer than 5.5 micrograms of total RNA were isolated from every sample. Sequencing used blood. The chain links TRBV24-1 to TRBJ2-1, with 7 positions matching TRBD1. This clonotype was obtained from a human donor in good health. The CDR3 loop is CATSDDRVSNEQFF. CDR3 in DNA: TGTGCCACCAGTGACGACAGGGTCTCGAATGAGCAGTTCTTC.